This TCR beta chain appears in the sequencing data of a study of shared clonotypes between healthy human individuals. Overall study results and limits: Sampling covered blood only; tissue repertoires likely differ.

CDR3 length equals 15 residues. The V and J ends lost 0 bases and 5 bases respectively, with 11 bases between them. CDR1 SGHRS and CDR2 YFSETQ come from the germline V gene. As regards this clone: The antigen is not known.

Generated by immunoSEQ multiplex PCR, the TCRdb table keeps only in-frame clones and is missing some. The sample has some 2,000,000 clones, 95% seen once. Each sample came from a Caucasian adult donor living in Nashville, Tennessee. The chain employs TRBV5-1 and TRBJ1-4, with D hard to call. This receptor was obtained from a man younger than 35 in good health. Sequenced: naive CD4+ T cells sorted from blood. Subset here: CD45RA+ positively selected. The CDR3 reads CASSLGRTGNEKLFF. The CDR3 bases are TGCGCCAGCAGCTTGGGGCGGACGGGAAATGAAAAACTGTTTTTT. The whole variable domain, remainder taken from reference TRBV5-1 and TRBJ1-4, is KAGVTQTPRYLIKTRGQQVTLSCSPISGHRSVSWYQQTPGQGLQFLFEYFSETQRNKGNFPGRFSGRQFSNSRSEMNVSTLELGDSALYLCASSLGRTGNEKLFFGSGTQLSVL.